The sequence of this T cell receptor beta chain was determined in a study of T cell repertoires in cytomegalovirus infection. Study-wide background: Evidence of both CMV infection and a matching HLA type came from public TCR beta signatures.

TCRdb re-analysed the reads in MiXCR, keeping a single row per CDR3 protein. This sample has about a million distinct CDR3 sequences, with around 30% found just once. This CDR3 contains 15 residues. Trimming stripped 0 bases from V and 5 bases from J, with 16 bases between. CDR1 and CDR2 from the germline V gene are DFQATT and SNEGSKA (reference sequence). This clonotype was counted a few times. Its matching antigen is unknown. The sequence came from a human donor in good health (CMV status not recorded). Some clones in this sample may be carry-over from other donors' samples. V is TRBV20-1 and J is TRBJ2-5; a possible D gene is TRBD2 (6 bases). Sequenced material: cultured CD8+ T cells from PBMCs, taken from culture after CMV antigen stimulation. The CDR3 protein is CSARDGGLAWETQYF. In nucleotides, the CDR3 is TGCAGTGCTAGAGATGGAGGGCTAGCGTGGGAGACCCAGTACTTC.